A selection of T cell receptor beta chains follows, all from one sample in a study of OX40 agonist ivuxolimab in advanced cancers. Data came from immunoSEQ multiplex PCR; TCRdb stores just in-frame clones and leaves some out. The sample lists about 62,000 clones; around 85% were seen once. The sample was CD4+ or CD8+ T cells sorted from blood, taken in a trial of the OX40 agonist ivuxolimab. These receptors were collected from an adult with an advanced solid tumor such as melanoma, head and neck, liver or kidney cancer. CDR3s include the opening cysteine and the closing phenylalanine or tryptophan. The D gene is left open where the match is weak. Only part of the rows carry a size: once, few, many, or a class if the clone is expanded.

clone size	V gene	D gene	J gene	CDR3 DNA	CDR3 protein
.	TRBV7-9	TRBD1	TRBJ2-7	TGTGCCAGCAGCCCAACGACAGGGTTCACCCCCTACGAGCAGTACTTC	CASSPTTGFTPYEQYF
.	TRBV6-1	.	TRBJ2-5	TGTGCCAGCAGTGAACGTTATCTGGGGGCCCAGTACTTC	CASSERYLGAQYF
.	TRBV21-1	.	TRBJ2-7	TGTGCCAGCAGCGATGAGGGACAAGGGACCTACGAGCAGTACTTC	CASSDEGQGTYEQYF
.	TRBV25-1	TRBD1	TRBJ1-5	TGTGCCAGCAGTGAATTGGACAGGGGTCGCAAGGAGCCCCAGCATTTT	CASSELDRGRKEPQHF
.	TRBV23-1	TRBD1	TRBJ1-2	TGCGCCAGCAGTCAACATCGGACAGGAGGAAGGCATGGCTACACCTTC	CASSQHRTGGRHGYTF
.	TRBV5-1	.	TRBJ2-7	TGCGCCAGCAGCCGGGACGGTTTCTACGAGCAGTACTTC	CASSRDGFYEQYF
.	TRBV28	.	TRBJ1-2	TGTGCCAGCAGTTCCGGGACACCGTATGGCTACACCTTC	CASSSGTPYGYTF
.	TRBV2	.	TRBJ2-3	TGTGCCAGCAGTGTGACAAGGAGCACAGATACGCAGTATTTT	CASSVTRSTDTQYF
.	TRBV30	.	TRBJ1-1	TGTGCCTGGAGTCCCCCAGGGGAATTGGCTTTCTTT	CAWSPPGELAFF
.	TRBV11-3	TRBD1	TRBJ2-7	TGTGCCAGCAGCTTAGTAGACAGGGGAGTGGTCTGGGGCGAGCAGTACTTC	CASSLVDRGVVWGEQYF
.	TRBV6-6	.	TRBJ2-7	TGTGCCAGCAATCGTGAGGGCGAAGAGCAGTACTTC	CASNREGEEQYF
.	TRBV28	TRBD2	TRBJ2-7	TGTGCCAGCAGGAAGGGACTAGGCTTCTTTGACGAGCAGTACTTC	CASRKGLGFFDEQYF
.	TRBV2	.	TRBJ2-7	TGTGCCAGTCACGCAGGTCTAGGCTACGAGCAGTACTTC	CASHAGLGYEQYF
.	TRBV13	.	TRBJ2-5	TGTGCCAGCAGCACCCGGAACCAAGAGACCCAGTACTTC	CASSTRNQETQYF
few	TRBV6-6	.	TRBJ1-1	TGTGCCAGCAGTTACCACCCCCGGGAAGCTGAAGCTTTCTTT	CASSYHPREAEAFF
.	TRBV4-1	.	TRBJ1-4	TGCGCCAGCAGCCAAGGGACAGCTAATGAAAAACTGTTTTTT	CASSQGTANEKLFF
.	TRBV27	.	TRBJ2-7	TGTGCCAGCAGTCTCTCTCTGTCCCCCCACTACGAGCAGTACTTC	CASSLSLSPHYEQYF
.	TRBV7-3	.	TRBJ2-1	TGTGCCAGCAGCCAAGCGGGACAGTTTGATGAGCAGTTCTTC	CASSQAGQFDEQFF
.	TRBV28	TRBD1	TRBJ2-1	TGTGCCAGCAGTCCGGCGGGGCAGGGGGCCAATGAGCAGTTCTTC	CASSPAGQGANEQFF
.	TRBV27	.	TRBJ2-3	TGTGCCAGCAGTGGACCTACCACAGATACGCAGTATTTT	CASSGPTTDTQYF
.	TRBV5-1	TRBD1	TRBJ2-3	TGCGCCAGCAGCTCCACCGGGACAGGGGGTGATACGCAGTATTTT	CASSSTGTGGDTQYF
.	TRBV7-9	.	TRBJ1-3	TGTGCCAGCAGCTTAACGTTCAGCTCTGGAAACACCATATATTTT	CASSLTFSSGNTIYF
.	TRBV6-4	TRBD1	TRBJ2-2	TGTGCCAGCAGCGGGACAGGCTTGACCGGGGAGCTGTTTTTT	CASSGTGLTGELFF
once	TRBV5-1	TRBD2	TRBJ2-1	TGCGCCAGCAGCTTGGGAGGGACTAGCGGGAGCTCCTACAATGAGCAGTTCTTC	CASSLGGTSGSSYNEQFF
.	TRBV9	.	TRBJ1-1	TGTGCCAGCAGCGGACCAGGGGTTAGCACTGAAGCTTTCTTT	CASSGPGVSTEAFF
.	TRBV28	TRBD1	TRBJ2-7	TGTGCCAGCAGTTTATGGGGGACAGGGAGCTCCTACGAGCAGTACTTC	CASSLWGTGSSYEQYF
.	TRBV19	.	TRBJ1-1	TGTGCCAGTAAGTGGGGTGTTGACACTGAAGCTTTCTTT	CASKWGVDTEAFF